The rows below give T cell receptor beta chains drawn from one sample of a study of blood T cells in healthy people across ages. TCRdb fed the 5' RACE reads into MiXCR, producing one record per CDR3 protein. The table shows approximately 730,000 distinct CDR3 sequences, with approximately 43% occurring only once. Sequenced sample: blood. The receptors derive from a woman aged 60 to 75 in good health. Both conserved end residues are trimmed from each CDR3.

>TRBJ2-7|TRBV12-3/TRBV12-4
ASMRKSHYEQY
>TRBJ2-1|TRBV28
ASTGQDAASGYEQF
>TRBJ2-1|TRBV7-2
ASSSPAVNEQF
>TRBJ2-3|TRBV28
ACLSTDTQY
>TRBJ2-7|TRBV12-3/TRBV12-4
ASCRLAGSYEQY
>TRBJ1-5|TRBV28
ASSLEYQPQH
>TRBJ2-1|TRBV11-2
ASSLAVAQHNEQF
>TRBJ1-2|TRBV5-1
ASSLAILQGNGYT
>TRBJ2-5|TRBV9
ASSVGGAAETQY
>TRBJ2-7|TRBV27
ASSFGTSGDLYRNEQY
>TRBJ2-7|TRBV20-1
SASDEGKDEQY
>TRBJ2-1|TRBV2
ASSDGAARYNEQF
>TRBJ2-3|TRBV6-6
ASSHPGLAGGTDTQY
>TRBJ2-1|TRBV3-1
ASRTAGYEQF
>TRBJ1-1|TRBV11-2
ASLSPMRTGGDDSGDTEAF
>TRBJ2-1|TRBV20-1
SAKGIWTYEQF
>TRBJ2-7|TRBV7-9
ASSNPPPSSEQY
>-|TRBV25-1
ASSGLKRDRSYEQY
>TRBJ2-5|TRBV2
ASSERDQGTQY
>TRBJ2-1|TRBV2
ASSEGTYRGLAGGLHEQF
>TRBJ2-5|TRBV19
ASSVQTGGHETQY
>-|TRBV24-1
ATSDQGQGGNNEQY
>TRBJ1-4|TRBV25-1
ASSPSGVLNEKLF
>TRBJ2-5|TRBV20-1
SARRGQALQETQY
>TRBJ2-1|TRBV15
ATSLRLAGGKYNEQF
>TRBJ2-3|TRBV9
ASSYGAGVSTDTQY
>TRBJ1-3|TRBV10-3
AISESTSGNTIY
>TRBJ2-1|TRBV14
ASSQDWSAGGWF
>TRBJ2-2|TRBV29-1
SVRDRANTGELF
>TRBJ2-2|TRBV5-1
ASSFGSDAGELF
>TRBJ1-1|TRBV6-1
ASTQEVNTEAF
>-|TRBV20-1
SAAGTSGRADEQY
>TRBJ2-5|TRBV10-3
AINRDTQETQY
>TRBJ1-6|TRBV10-2
ASSAAGGGNNSPLH
>TRBJ1-1|TRBV10-3
AISANPGNTEAF
>TRBJ1-2|TRBV5-1
ASSLAGTGSNYGYT
>TRBJ2-1|TRBV20-1
SAPPIKGQDNEQF
>TRBJ2-7|TRBV6-2/TRBV6-3
ASSYFRSDNEQY
>TRBJ2-3|TRBV7-8
ASTAPGSTTDTQY
>TRBJ1-6|TRBV29-1
SVKEYRLQGAGASPLH
>TRBJ1-1|TRBV6-5
ASSYSGARTEAF
>TRBJ2-7|TRBV10-3
AISEPGPLSYEQY
>TRBJ2-7|TRBV20-1
SASTEFWRY
>TRBJ2-7|TRBV29-1
SVEAAGLVAEQY
>TRBJ2-1|TRBV6-2/TRBV6-3
ASRVELAGGEQF
>TRBJ1-1|TRBV4-3
ASSKTGAAEAF
>TRBJ2-5|TRBV2
ASGFNEGINKY
>TRBJ2-5|TRBV3-1
ASSQLTGTSVHEQY
>TRBJ2-1|TRBV2
ASTGLEEYNEQF
>TRBJ2-1|TRBV29-1
SVEDMGLYNEQF
>TRBJ2-5|TRBV11-2
ASSFSQPETQY
>TRBJ2-4|TRBV4-3
ASSQEFAAKNIQY
>TRBJ2-5|TRBV24-1
ATSDSGSPSGFYNEQY
>TRBJ2-7|TRBV4-2
ASGVAGGPPGEQY
>TRBJ1-2|TRBV5-1
ASSHPWRVDYT
>TRBJ2-2|TRBV5-1
ASRPGTFSGELF
>TRBJ2-3|TRBV6-1
ASSEARADTQY
>TRBJ2-7|TRBV25-1
ASSDTGRSSYEQY
>TRBJ2-7|TRBV3-1
ASSQMSYEQY